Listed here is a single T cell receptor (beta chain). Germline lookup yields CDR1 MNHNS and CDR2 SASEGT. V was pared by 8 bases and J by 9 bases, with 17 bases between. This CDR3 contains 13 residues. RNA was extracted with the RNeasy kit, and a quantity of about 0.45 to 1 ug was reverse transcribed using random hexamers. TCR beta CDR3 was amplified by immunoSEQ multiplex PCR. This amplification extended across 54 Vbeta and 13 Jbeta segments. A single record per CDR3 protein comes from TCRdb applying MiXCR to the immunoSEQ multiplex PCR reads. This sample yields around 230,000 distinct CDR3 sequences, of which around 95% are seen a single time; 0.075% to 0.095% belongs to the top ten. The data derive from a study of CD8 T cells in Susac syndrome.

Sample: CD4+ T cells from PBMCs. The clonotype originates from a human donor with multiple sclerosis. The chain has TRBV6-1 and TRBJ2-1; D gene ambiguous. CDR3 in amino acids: CASLAGKAVEQFF. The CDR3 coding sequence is TGTGCCAGCTTAGCAGGAAAGGCGGTTGAGCAGTTCTTC.